A selection of T cell receptor beta chains follows, all from one sample in a study of T cells after yellow fever vaccination. MiXCR was run by TCRdb on the 5' RACE reads, yielding one entry per CDR3 protein. The sample consists of some 110,000 distinct CDR3 sequences, 6.5% to 9% of them appearing once. The sample here was CD4+ T cells sorted from PBMCs, taken about 41 days after the first yellow fever vaccination. These TCRs come from a young man who received the YFV17D yellow fever vaccine. Each CDR3 is given with its conserved first and last residue. D genes are given only for firm matches. For some rows the clone size is stated as once, few or many, or as a class when expanded; others skip it.

>.|many|TRBV12-5|TRBJ2-7
TGTGCTAGTGGTTTGGTCCTCGGGCAGGAGGACTACGAGCAGTACTTC
CASGLVLGQEDYEQYF
>TRBD1|many|TRBV29-1|TRBJ2-1
TGCAGCGTTGAGCAGGGTACAGGGGTTGATGAGCAGTTCTTC
CSVEQGTGVDEQFF
>TRBD1|many|TRBV20-1|TRBJ1-5
TGCAGTGCAAAGACAGGGGTCAATCAGCCCCAGCATTTT
CSAKTGVNQPQHF
>TRBD1|many|TRBV7-2|TRBJ1-3
TGTGCCAGCAGCTCCACAGGGGTCTCAAACACCATATATTTT
CASSSTGVSNTIYF
>.|few|TRBV6-2/TRBV6-3|TRBJ1-1
TGTGCCAGCAGTCCACGGGTCCAGCGTGAAGCTTTCTTT
CASSPRVQREAFF
>TRBD1|many|TRBV6-1|TRBJ1-4
TGTGCCAGCAGGGAGGGGGCGAGGGAAAAACTGTTTTTT
CASREGAREKLFF
>TRBD2|many|TRBV28|TRBJ2-7
TGTGCCAGCAGTTTCCTTGGACTAGCGGACGGCTGGGGGCAGTACTTC
CASSFLGLADGWGQYF
>.|many|TRBV4-3|TRBJ1-5
TGCGCCAGCAGCCAAGATCAGCACAATCAGCCCCAGCATTTT
CASSQDQHNQPQHF
>.|many|TRBV7-2|TRBJ1-2
TGTGCCAGCAGCTTAGGCCAGACCTATGGCTACACCTTC
CASSLGQTYGYTF
>.|many|TRBV7-3|TRBJ1-6
TGTGCCAGCAGCTTAACCGGGGGCGATTCACCCCTCCACTTT
CASSLTGGDSPLHF
>TRBD1|many|TRBV7-2|TRBJ1-5
TGTGCCAGCAGCCTTGGACAGGGTGACAATCAGCCCCAGCATTTT
CASSLGQGDNQPQHF
>.|many|TRBV12-3/TRBV12-4|TRBJ2-2
TGTGCCAGCAGTGCAGCCGGTTCGAACACCGGGGAGCTGTTTTTT
CASSAAGSNTGELFF
>.|few|TRBV7-2|TRBJ1-2
TGTGCCAGCAGCTTAGGTCCCCTAGATGGCTACACCTTC
CASSLGPLDGYTF
>.|many|TRBV7-9|TRBJ1-1
TGTGCCAGCAGCTTAGTTTCGGGGACTGAAGCTTTCTTT
CASSLVSGTEAFF
>.|many|TRBV12-3/TRBV12-4|TRBJ2-5
TGTGCCAGCACCCCCTTTGGGACGGAAGAGACCCAGTACTTC
CASTPFGTEETQYF
>.|many|TRBV12-3/TRBV12-4|TRBJ2-4
TGTGCCAGCAGTTTAGAAGGACCAACGAACATTCAGTACTTC
CASSLEGPTNIQYF
>TRBD1|many|TRBV6-2/TRBV6-3|TRBJ1-5
TGTGCCAGCAGCGGGGACCCAGGGGGGGATCAGCCCCAGCATTTT
CASSGDPGGDQPQHF
>TRBD1|many|TRBV5-1|TRBJ2-1
TGCGCCAGCAGCCCTAGGGGGACAGGGGGCCACTCCAATGAGCAGTTCTTC
CASSPRGTGGHSNEQFF
>TRBD2|many|TRBV6-5|TRBJ2-4
TGTGCCAGCAGCCCCCGGGGGGGGGGATTAGCCAAAAACATTCAGTACTTC
CASSPRGGGLAKNIQYF
>.|many|TRBV4-2|TRBJ1-3
TGTGCCAGCAGCCAAGATCCTACTTCCAACACCATATATTTT
CASSQDPTSNTIYF
>.|many|TRBV12-3/TRBV12-4|TRBJ1-1
TGTGCCATCCTATCGAGGACTAGGAACACTGAAGCTTTCTTT
CAILSRTRNTEAFF
>TRBD2|many|TRBV5-1|TRBJ2-3
TGCGCCACTGGGATCGGACTAGCATCAGATACGCAGTATTTT
CATGIGLASDTQYF
>.|many|TRBV6-2/TRBV6-3|TRBJ1-5
TGTGCCAGCAATCACGGGGGAAGCAATCAGCCCCAGCATTTT
CASNHGGSNQPQHF
>.|many|TRBV6-2/TRBV6-3|TRBJ2-5
TGTGCCAGCAGTCCAACGGAAGAGACCCAGTACTTC
CASSPTEETQYF
>.|few|TRBV6-5|TRBJ2-7
TGTGCCAGCAGTCACAGAGAGGTGGGATACGAGCAGTACTTC
CASSHREVGYEQYF
>TRBD2|many|TRBV4-3|TRBJ2-1
TGCGCCAGCAGCCCCCGGACTAGCTACGGAGGAGAGGAGCAGTTCTTC
CASSPRTSYGGEEQFF
>.|many|TRBV4-3|TRBJ2-1
TGCGCCAGCAGCCAAGTGGTCCCGGCCAATGAGCAGTTCTTC
CASSQVVPANEQFF
>TRBD2|few|TRBV5-5|TRBJ2-3
TGTGCCAGCAGCTTGGCCGTACTAGCGGGGAGCACAGATACGCAGTATTTT
CASSLAVLAGSTDTQYF
>TRBD1|many|TRBV7-9|TRBJ2-5
TGTGCCAGCAGCTTAGGTGACAGGGGTTTCCAAGAGACCCAGTACTTC
CASSLGDRGFQETQYF
>TRBD2|many|TRBV25-1|TRBJ2-5
TGTGCCAGCAGTGAATATTCGTCTAGCGGGGGGGTGGAGACCCAGTACTTC
CASSEYSSSGGVETQYF
>.|.|TRBV11-2|TRBJ2-5
TGTGCCAGCAGCCGGATACGGGGGAGGGGAGGGGGGCCCCAGTACTTC
CASSRIRGRGGGPQYF
>.|many|TRBV7-2|TRBJ2-1
TGTGCCAGCAGCTTAGCGGGCAGGGGCTGGGTTGCCTCCTACAATGAGCAGTTCTTC
CASSLAGRGWVASYNEQFF
>.|many|TRBV5-1|TRBJ2-7
TGCGCCAGCAGCTTAGTAGACTTCTCCTACGAGCAGTACTTC
CASSLVDFSYEQYF
>.|few|TRBV3-1|TRBJ1-2
TGTGCCAGCAGCCAAGGAAGGCCCACGGGGCGGTATGGCTACACCTTC
CASSQGRPTGRYGYTF
>TRBD1|many|TRBV7-2|TRBJ2-7
TGTGCCAGCAGCCGGACAGGGTTCTCCTACGAGCAGTACTTC
CASSRTGFSYEQYF
>TRBD1|once|TRBV18|TRBJ1-6
TGTGCCAGCTCACCACGTACAGGGGGCAATTCACCCCCCCACTTT
CASSPRTGGNSPPHF
>.|many|TRBV12-3/TRBV12-4|TRBJ1-1
TGTGCCAGCAGTTTAGCGCCGATGAACACTGAAGCTTTCTTT
CASSLAPMNTEAFF
>.|few|TRBV11-2|TRBJ2-5
TGTGCCAGCAGGGAAGGGCAGAACCGAGAGACCCAGTACTTC
CASREGQNRETQYF
>TRBD2|.|TRBV7-2|TRBJ2-1
TGTGCCATCAGCACAGAATTAGCGGGGGGGCCCAATGAGCAGTTCTTC
CAISTELAGGPNEQFF
>TRBD1|few|TRBV4-3|TRBJ1-6
TGCGCCAGCAGCCAAATGGGCCAAGGGACAGTGAATTCACCCCTCCACTTT
CASSQMGQGTVNSPLHF
>TRBD1|many|TRBV5-1|TRBJ1-2
TGCGCCAGCGGACAGGATAACTATGGCTACACCTTC
CASGQDNYGYTF
>.|many|TRBV12-3/TRBV12-4|TRBJ2-5
TGTGCCAGCAGTTTAAACAGGGTGGAGACCCAGTACTTC
CASSLNRVETQYF
>.|many|TRBV29-1|TRBJ2-5
TGCAGCGTTGTACAAGAGACCCAGTACTTC
CSVVQETQYF
>TRBD1|many|TRBV5-6|TRBJ1-5
TGTGCCAGCAGCCTGAGACAGGGACCCTTCAATCAGCCCCAGCATTTT
CASSLRQGPFNQPQHF
>.|.|TRBV10-3|TRBJ1-5
TGTGCCATCAGTGCGATTCCAGACGGTCAGCCCCAGCATTTT
CAISAIPDGQPQHF
>.|many|TRBV6-5|TRBJ2-3
TGTGCCAGCAGAGGCGGAGATACGCAGTATTTT
CASRGGDTQYF
>TRBD2|few|TRBV25-1|TRBJ2-1
TGTGCCACCACTGGACGGGGGGGCTACAATGAGCAGTTCTTC
CATTGRGGYNEQFF
>.|.|TRBV20-1|TRBJ1-1
TGCAGTGCTGGGGGGGCTCGGACTGAAGCTTTCTTT
CSAGGARTEAFF
>.|many|TRBV7-2|TRBJ1-4
TGTGCCAGCAGCTTATCGAAGGGGCCGGATTGGGAAAAACTGTTTTTT
CASSLSKGPDWEKLFF
>.|medium-sized|TRBV27|TRBJ2-2
TGTGCCACTGGGTCGGCCAACACCGGGGAGCTGTTTTTT
CATGSANTGELFF
>.|many|TRBV5-1|TRBJ2-2
TGCGCCAGCAGCTTGTCGACAAGTAACACCGGGGAGCTGTTTTTT
CASSLSTSNTGELFF
>.|many|TRBV5-8|TRBJ1-3
TGTGCCAGCAGCCTCACTCTTACAGGGATGGCTGGAAACACCATATATTTT
CASSLTLTGMAGNTIYF
>.|few|TRBV30|TRBJ1-6
TGTGCCTGGAGTGTACTAAAAGGACCAGGAACAAATTCACCCCTCCACTTT
CAWSVLKGPGTNSPLHF
>TRBD1|many|TRBV23-1|TRBJ2-4
TGCGCCAGCGGACGAATACAGGGGTTTACTCGAAACATTCAGTACTTC
CASGRIQGFTRNIQYF
>.|many|TRBV7-2|TRBJ2-1
TGTGCCAGCAGCTCACAATCGACAACATCCAATGAGCAGTTCTTC
CASSSQSTTSNEQFF